This T cell receptor (beta chain) comes out of a study of cytomegalovirus exposure and HLA in healthy donors. Overall study context: An early release of data contained about 85 million unique TCRs, which came from HLA-typed donors.

Regarding the study as a whole: For TCR beta chains, V- and J-gene trimming was later linked to a missense DCLRE1C variant. A few CMV-associated chains proved CMV antigen-specific in vitro.

Comment on this clone: Its antigen is unidentified.

With 60 Vbeta and 13 Jbeta primers, the PCR was carried out. TCRdb's table, derived via immunoSEQ multiplex PCR, lists solely in-frame clones and lacks some. Among roughly 200,000 clones, roughly 72% were seen once, and the ten largest hold under 2%. Trimming pared 3 bases from V and 0 bases from J, leaving 9 bases between. CDR1 and CDR2 (germline): MNHEY, SMNVEV (reference sequence). The CDR3 length is 14 residues. The sequenced material came from PBMCs. The TCR comes from a man aged 30-40 years in good health and CMV-seronegative. The rearrangement uses TRBV27 and TRBJ2-7, with a tentative D call TRBD1 (5 bases). The CDR3 nucleotides read TGTGCCAGCAGTTTCCAGGGTACCTCCTACGAGCAGTACTTC. Amino acid sequence: CASSFQGTSYEQYF.